These T cell receptor beta chains were read from a single sample in a study of beta chain features in type 1 diabetes. The method was immunoSEQ multiplex PCR; TCRdb's version includes in-frame clones alone and lacks a portion of them. The table lists about 270,000 clones, over 11% of them singletons. The sample was naive CD4+ T cells from blood. The source is a man aged 30 to 39 with type 1 diabetes. The CDR3 runs from the conserved cysteine through the conserved F or W. The D gene is left open where the match is weak. Rows give clone size only sometimes, using once, few, many, or a class for an expanded clone.

TGTGCCAGCAGTTCTAGCGGGGACAACACCGGGGAGCTGTTTTTT	CASSSSGDNTGELFF	TRBV28	TRBD2	TRBJ2-2	few
TGTGCCAGCAGCTCCGTAACCGGGGAGCTGTTTTTT	CASSSVTGELFF	TRBV7-3	-	TRBJ2-2	-
TGTGCCTGGAGCTCGGACAGTAGGTGGAACTATGGCTACACCTTC	CAWSSDSRWNYGYTF	TRBV30	-	TRBJ1-2	few
TGCAGCGTTCGTACAGGGTTGAGGACTGAAGCTTTCTTT	CSVRTGLRTEAFF	TRBV29-1	-	TRBJ1-1	-
TGCAGCGTTGTGGGGCGGAACTCCTACAATGAGCAGTTCTTC	CSVVGRNSYNEQFF	TRBV29-1	-	TRBJ2-1	-
TGCAGCGTCCTGATCTTTGGACAGGGGGCAATCTATGGCTACACCTTC	CSVLIFGQGAIYGYTF	TRBV29-1	TRBD1	TRBJ1-2	few
TGTGCCAGCAGCTACGGACAGGGTTTCACCGGGGAGCTGTTTTTT	CASSYGQGFTGELFF	TRBV7-2	TRBD1	TRBJ2-2	few
TGTGCCAGCAGCTTAACAGGGGGGACCCTCCCCCCTGGTAAAAACATTCAGTACTTC	CASSLTGGTLPPGKNIQYF	TRBV7-9	TRBD1	TRBJ2-4	-
TGTGCCAGCAGTTACTCCGAAGCGGGGGGCTACGAGCAGTACTTC	CASSYSEAGGYEQYF	TRBV6-5	TRBD2	TRBJ2-7	few
TGTGCCAGCAGTTTAAGTTGGGGCGAGCAGTTCTTC	CASSLSWGEQFF	TRBV27	-	TRBJ2-1	few
TGTGCCAGCAGCTCGCCGACAGGGCTCAATCAGCCCCAGCATTTT	CASSSPTGLNQPQHF	TRBV7-2	TRBD1	TRBJ1-5	-
TGTGCCAGCAGCTTGAGGGGGACAGGGGACGATGAGCAGTTCTTC	CASSLRGTGDDEQFF	TRBV5-6	TRBD1	TRBJ2-1	few
TGTGCCTGGGGAGAATATAGCAATCAGCCCCAGCATTTT	CAWGEYSNQPQHF	TRBV30	-	TRBJ1-5	-
TGTGCCAGCAGCTTGGGACTAGCGGGGGAAAACGAGCAGTACTTC	CASSLGLAGENEQYF	TRBV5-4	TRBD2	TRBJ2-7	-
TGTGCCAGCAGCCCCGACAATGAGCAGTTCTTC	CASSPDNEQFF	TRBV11-1	-	TRBJ2-1	-
TGTGCCAGCAGCCTCCGCCCAGGGGGTTTCTCCTACAATGAGCAGTTCTTC	CASSLRPGGFSYNEQFF	TRBV7-8	TRBD1	TRBJ2-1	few
TGCGCCAGCAGCTTGGGACGGGACGCTAGCGGGGTCACAGATACGCAGTATTTT	CASSLGRDASGVTDTQYF	TRBV5-1	TRBD2	TRBJ2-3	-
TGTGCCAGCAGCTTAAGGGGCGATGAGCAGTTCTTC	CASSLRGDEQFF	TRBV7-2	-	TRBJ2-1	-
TGTGCCAGCAGCTTGGGACACACCGTTCCGAACACTGAAGCTTTCTTT	CASSLGHTVPNTEAFF	TRBV5-4	-	TRBJ1-1	few
TGTGCCAGCTCAGGGGGTCTTGGTACTGAAGCTTTCTTT	CASSGGLGTEAFF	TRBV5-4	TRBD1	TRBJ1-1	-
TGTGCCAGCAGCCTAGAACAGGGGGACTATGGCTACACCTTC	CASSLEQGDYGYTF	TRBV5-4	TRBD1	TRBJ1-2	-
TGTGCCAGCAGTTTATGGGCCAGCACAGATACGCAGTATTTT	CASSLWASTDTQYF	TRBV27	-	TRBJ2-3	-
TGTGCCAGCAGTTTATTGGCGGAACCCCAGCATTTT	CASSLLAEPQHF	TRBV28	-	TRBJ1-5	-
TGTGCCAGCTCACCTCCGGGAGGGCTCCACGAGCAGTACTTC	CASSPPGGLHEQYF	TRBV18	TRBD2	TRBJ2-7	-
TGTGCCAGCAGCTTGGGGCTAGTCACAGATACGCAGTATTTT	CASSLGLVTDTQYF	TRBV5-4	-	TRBJ2-3	few
TGTGCCAGCAGTTTGGGACAGAAGAACACTGAAGCTTTCTTT	CASSLGQKNTEAFF	TRBV28	TRBD1	TRBJ1-1	once
TGTGCCAGCAGTGAAGCTCGGAGCTCCTACGAGCAGTACTTC	CASSEARSSYEQYF	TRBV2	-	TRBJ2-7	-
TGTGCCAGCAGGACAGGGAGTGTTAACTATGGCTACACCTTC	CASRTGSVNYGYTF	TRBV6-6	TRBD1	TRBJ1-2	-
TGTGCCAGTAGGAACCCGGGACTAGCGGCCAATGAGCAGTTCTTC	CASRNPGLAANEQFF	TRBV19	TRBD2	TRBJ2-1	-